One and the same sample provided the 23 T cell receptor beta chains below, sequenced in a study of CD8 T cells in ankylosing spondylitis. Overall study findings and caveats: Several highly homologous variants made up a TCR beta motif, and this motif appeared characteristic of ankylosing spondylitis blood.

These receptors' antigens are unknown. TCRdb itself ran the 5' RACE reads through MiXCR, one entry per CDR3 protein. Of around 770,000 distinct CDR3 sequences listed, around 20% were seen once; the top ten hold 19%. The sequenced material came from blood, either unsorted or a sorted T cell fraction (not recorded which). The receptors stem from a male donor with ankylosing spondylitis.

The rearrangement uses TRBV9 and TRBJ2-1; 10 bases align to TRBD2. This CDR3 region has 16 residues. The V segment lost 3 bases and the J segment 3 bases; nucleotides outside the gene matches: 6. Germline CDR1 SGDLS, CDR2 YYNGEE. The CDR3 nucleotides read TGTGCCAGCAGCGGGTTAGAGCGGGAGGGCTACAATGAGCAGTTCTTC. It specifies CASSGLEREGYNEQFF.

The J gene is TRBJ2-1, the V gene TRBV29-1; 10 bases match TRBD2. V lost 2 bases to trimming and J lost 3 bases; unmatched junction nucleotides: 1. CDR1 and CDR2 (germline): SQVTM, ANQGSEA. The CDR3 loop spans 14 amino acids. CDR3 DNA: TGCAGCGTTGAACCTAGCGGGAGCTACAATGAGCAGTTCTTC. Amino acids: CSVEPSGSYNEQFF.

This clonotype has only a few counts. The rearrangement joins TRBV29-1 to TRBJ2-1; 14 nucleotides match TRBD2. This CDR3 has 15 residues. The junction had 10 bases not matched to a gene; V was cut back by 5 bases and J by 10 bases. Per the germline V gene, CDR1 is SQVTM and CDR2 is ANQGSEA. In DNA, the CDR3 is TGCAGCGTTTGGGACGGTAGACTAGCGGGAGGGGAGCAGTTCTTC. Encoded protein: CSVWDGRLAGGEQFF.

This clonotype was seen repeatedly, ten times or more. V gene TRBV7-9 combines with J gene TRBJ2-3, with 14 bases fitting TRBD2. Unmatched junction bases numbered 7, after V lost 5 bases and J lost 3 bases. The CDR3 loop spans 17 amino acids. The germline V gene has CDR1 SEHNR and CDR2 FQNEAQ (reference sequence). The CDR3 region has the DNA TGTGCCAGCAGCATCGGGACTAGCGGGAGTTTGACAGATACGCAGTATTTT. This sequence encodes CASSIGTSGSLTDTQYF.

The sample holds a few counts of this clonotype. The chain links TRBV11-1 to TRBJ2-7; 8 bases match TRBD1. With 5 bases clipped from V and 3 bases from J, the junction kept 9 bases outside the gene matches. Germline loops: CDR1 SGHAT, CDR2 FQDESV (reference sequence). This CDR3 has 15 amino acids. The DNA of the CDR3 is TGTGCCAGCAGCCCCAGGACAGGGATCTTCTACGAGCAGTACTTC. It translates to CASSPRTGIFYEQYF. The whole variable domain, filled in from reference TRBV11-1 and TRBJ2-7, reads EAEVAQSPRYKITEKSQAVAFWCDPISGHATLYWYRQILGQGPELLVQFQDESVVDDSQLPKDRFSAERLKGVDSTLKIQPAELGDSAMYLCASSPRTGIFYEQYFGPGTRLTVT.

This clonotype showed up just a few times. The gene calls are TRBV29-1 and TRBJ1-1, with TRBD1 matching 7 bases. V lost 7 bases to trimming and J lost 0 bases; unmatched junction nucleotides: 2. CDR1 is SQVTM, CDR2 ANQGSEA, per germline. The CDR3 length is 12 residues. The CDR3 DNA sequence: TGCAGCGCGACAGGGATGAACACTGAAGCTTTCTTT. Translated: CSATGMNTEAFF.

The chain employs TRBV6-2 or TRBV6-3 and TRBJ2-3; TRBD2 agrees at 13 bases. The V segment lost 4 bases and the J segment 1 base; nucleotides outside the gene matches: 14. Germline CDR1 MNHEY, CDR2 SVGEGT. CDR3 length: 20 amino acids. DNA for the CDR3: TGTGCCAGCAGTTCCCCCGGGACTAGCGGGGCCTCTTGGGGCACAGATACGCAGTATTTT. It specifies CASSSPGTSGASWGTDTQYF.

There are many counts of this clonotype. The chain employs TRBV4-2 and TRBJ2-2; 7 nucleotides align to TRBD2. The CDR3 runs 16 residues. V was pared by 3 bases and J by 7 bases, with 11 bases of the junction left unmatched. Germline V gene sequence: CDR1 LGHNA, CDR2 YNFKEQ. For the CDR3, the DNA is TGTGCCAGCAGCCAGGAAGCGGGATCCCAGGGCGGGGAGCTGTTTTTT. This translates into CASSQEAGSQGGELFF.

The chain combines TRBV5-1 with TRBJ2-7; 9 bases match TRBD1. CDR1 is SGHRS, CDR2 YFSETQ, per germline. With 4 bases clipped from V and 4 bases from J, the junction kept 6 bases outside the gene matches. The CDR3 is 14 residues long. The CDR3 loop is CASSTGQGIYEQYF. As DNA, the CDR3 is TGCGCCAGCAGCACAGGACAGGGGATATACGAGCAGTACTTC.

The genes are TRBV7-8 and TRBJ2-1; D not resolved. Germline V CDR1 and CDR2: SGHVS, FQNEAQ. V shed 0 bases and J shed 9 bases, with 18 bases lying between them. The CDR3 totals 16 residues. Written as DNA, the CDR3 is TGTGCCAGCAGCTTAGCGCGAGGCAGGTACGACGGTGAGCAGTTCTTC. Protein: CASSLARGRYDGEQFF.

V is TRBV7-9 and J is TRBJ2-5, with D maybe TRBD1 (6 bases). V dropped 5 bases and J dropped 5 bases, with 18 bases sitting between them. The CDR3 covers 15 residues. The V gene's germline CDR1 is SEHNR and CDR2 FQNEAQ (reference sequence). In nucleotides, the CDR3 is TGTGCCAGCAGCGGACGACAGGACCCTTACGAGACCCAGTACTTC. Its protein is CASSGRQDPYETQYF.

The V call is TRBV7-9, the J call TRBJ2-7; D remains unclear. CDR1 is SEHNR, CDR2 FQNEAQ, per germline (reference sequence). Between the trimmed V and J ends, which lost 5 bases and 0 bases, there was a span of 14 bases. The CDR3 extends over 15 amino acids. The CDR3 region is CASSPPSTDSYEQYF. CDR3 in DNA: TGTGCCAGCAGCCCCCCCTCGACGGACTCCTACGAGCAGTACTTC. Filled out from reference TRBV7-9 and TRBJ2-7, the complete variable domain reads DTGVSQNPRHKITKRGQNVTFRCDPISEHNRLYWYRQTLGQGPEFLTYFQNEAQLEKSRLLSDRFSAERPKGSFSTLEIQRTEQGDSAMYLCASSPPSTDSYEQYFGPGTRLTVT.

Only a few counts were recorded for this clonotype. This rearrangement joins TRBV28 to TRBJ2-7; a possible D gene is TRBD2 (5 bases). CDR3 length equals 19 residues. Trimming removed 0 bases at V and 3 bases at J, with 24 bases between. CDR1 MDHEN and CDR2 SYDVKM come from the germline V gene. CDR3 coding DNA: TGTGCCAGCAGTTTATGGGTTCCGGGTGAGAAGGACGGGGTCTACGAGCAGTACTTC. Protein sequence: CASSLWVPGEKDGVYEQYF.

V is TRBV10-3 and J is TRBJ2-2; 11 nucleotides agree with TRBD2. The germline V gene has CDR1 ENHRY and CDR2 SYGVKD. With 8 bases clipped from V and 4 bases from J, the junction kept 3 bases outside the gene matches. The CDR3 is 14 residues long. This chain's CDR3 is CAIGLAGGTGELFF. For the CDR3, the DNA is TGTGCCATCGGCCTAGCGGGAGGCACCGGGGAGCTGTTTTTT.

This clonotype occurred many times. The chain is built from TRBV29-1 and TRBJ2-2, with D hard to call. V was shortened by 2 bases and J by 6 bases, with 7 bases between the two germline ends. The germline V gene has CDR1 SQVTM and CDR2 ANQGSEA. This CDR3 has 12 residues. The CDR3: CSVEQSPGELFF. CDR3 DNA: TGCAGCGTTGAACAGAGCCCCGGGGAGCTGTTTTTT.

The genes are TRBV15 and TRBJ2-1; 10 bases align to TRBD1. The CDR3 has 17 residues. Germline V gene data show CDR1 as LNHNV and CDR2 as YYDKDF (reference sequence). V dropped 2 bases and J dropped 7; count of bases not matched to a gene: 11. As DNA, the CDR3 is TGTGCCACCAGCAGATATCTTCCGGGACAGGGGAAAAATGAGCAGTTCTTC. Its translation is CATSRYLPGQGKNEQFF.

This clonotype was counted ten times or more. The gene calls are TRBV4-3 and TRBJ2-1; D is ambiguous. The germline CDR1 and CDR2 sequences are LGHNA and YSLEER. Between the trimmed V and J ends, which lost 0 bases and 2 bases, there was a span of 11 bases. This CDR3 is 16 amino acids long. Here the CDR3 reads CASSQDSAEPYNEQFF. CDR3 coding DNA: TGCGCCAGCAGCCAAGATTCCGCGGAGCCCTACAATGAGCAGTTCTTC.

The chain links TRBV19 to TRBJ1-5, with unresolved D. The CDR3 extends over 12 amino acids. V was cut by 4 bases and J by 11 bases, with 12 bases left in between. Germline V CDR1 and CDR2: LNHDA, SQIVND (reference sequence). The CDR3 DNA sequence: TGTGCCAGTAGTAGCTTAGGTGCGGCCCAGCATTTT. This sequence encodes CASSSLGAAQHF. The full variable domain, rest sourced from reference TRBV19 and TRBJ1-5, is DGGITQSPKYLFRKEGQNVTLSCEQNLNHDAMYWYRQDPGQGLRLIYYSQIVNDFQKGDIAEGYSVSREKKESFPLTVTSAQKNPTAFYLCASSSLGAAQHFGDGTRLSIL.

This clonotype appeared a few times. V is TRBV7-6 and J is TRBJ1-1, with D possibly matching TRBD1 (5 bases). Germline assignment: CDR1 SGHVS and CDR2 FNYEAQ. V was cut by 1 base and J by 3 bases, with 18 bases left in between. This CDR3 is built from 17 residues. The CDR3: CASSLDQWAQGDTEAFF. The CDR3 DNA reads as TGTGCCAGCAGCTTAGACCAGTGGGCCCAGGGAGACACTGAAGCTTTCTTT.

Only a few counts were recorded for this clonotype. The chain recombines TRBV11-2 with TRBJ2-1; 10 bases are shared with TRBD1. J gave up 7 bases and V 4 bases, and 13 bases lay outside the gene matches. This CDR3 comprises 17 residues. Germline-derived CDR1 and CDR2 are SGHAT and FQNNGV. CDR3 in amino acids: CASSSKGTGEGSNEQFF. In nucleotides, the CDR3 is TGTGCCAGCAGCTCCAAGGGGACAGGGGAAGGAAGTAATGAGCAGTTCTTC.

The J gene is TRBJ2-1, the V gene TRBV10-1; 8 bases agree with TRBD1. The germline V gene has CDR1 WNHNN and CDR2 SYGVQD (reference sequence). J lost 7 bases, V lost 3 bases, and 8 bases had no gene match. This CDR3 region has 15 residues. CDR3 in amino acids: CASSDRGRGGNEQFF. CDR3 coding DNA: TGCGCCAGCAGTGACAGGGGGCGAGGGGGTAATGAGCAGTTCTTC.

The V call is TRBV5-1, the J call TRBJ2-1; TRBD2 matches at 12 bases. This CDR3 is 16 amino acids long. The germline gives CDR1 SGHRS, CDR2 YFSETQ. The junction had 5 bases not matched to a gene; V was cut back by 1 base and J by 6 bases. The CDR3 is CASSLRASGRGNEQFF. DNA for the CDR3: TGCGCCAGCAGCTTGAGGGCTAGCGGGAGGGGCAATGAGCAGTTCTTC.

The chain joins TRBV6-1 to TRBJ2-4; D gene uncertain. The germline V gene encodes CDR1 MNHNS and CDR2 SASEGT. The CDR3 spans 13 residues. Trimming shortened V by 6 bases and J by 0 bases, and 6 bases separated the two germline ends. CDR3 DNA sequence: TGTGCCAGCAGACAGCGAGCCAAAAACATTCAGTACTTC. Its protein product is CASRQRAKNIQYF.